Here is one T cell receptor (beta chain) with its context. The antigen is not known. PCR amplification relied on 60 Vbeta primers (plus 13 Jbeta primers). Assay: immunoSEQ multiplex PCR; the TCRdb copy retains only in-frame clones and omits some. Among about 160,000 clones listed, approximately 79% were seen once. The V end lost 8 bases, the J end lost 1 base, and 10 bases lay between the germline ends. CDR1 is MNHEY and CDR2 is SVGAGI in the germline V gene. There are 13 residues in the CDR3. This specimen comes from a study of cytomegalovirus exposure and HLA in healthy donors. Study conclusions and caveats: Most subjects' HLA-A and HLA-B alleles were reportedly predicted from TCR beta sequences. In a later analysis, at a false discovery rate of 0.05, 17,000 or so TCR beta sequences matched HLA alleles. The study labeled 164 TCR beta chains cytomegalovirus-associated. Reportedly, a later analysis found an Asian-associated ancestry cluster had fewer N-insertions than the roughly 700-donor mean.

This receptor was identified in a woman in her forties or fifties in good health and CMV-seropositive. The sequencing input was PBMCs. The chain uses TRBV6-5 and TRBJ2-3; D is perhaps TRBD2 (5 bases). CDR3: CASREGGTDTQYF. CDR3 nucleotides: TGTGCCAGCCGAGAGGGCGGCACAGATACGCAGTATTTT.